The 23 T cell receptor beta chains given below trace back to one sample, sequenced in a study of blood T cell repertoires in COVID-19 (TCRdb year 2020). The library was made by the immunoSEQ multiplex PCR assay. Entries here come from immuneACCESS through TCRdb and include only in-frame sequences with V and J called. Some clones fail to appear in such tables; in the studies checked, an unresolved V gene covers under half of the shortfall, and the cause of the remainder is unknown. Within this sample are approximately 210,000 clones, with about four fifths of them counted one time only. The leading ten clones occupy about an eighth of the sample. Sequenced input: peripheral blood. These receptors all stem from a woman aged 40 to 50 with acute or convalescent COVID-19.

V and J are TRBV7-9 and TRBJ2-7; 7 nucleotides match TRBD2. The V gene's germline CDR1 is SEHNR and CDR2 FQNEAQ (reference sequence). The CDR3 is made up of 14 amino acids. The V and J ends lost 5 bases and 3 bases, in that order; junction bases with no gene match: 7. The DNA of the CDR3 is TGTGCCAGCAGCGCCGGCGGGGACTACTACGAGCAGTACTTC. Translated, it gives CASSAGGDYYEQYF.

V usage is TRBV27 and J usage is TRBJ2-3, with D possibly TRBD2 on 6 matching bases. Deletions cut 6 bases from V and 2 bases from J, with 15 bases between. Germline assignment: CDR1 MNHEY and CDR2 SMNVEV (reference sequence). The CDR3 runs to 15 residues. The CDR3 spells CASSPGVLDTDTQYF. The CDR3 coding sequence is TGTGCCAGCAGCCCGGGGGTGTTAGACACAGATACGCAGTATTTT.

V gene TRBV6-1 combines with J gene TRBJ1-4; D is possibly TRBD1 (5 bases). Trimming cost V 1 base and J 3 bases, with 9 bases left between them. Germline loops: CDR1 MNHNS, CDR2 SASEGT. This CDR3 region has 15 residues. The CDR3 DNA reads TGTGCCAGCAGTGAAGGACAGTCTTCTAATGAAAAACTGTTTTTT. Its translation: CASSEGQSSNEKLFF.

This clone has only a few counts. V is TRBV6-6 and J is TRBJ1-2; 8 bases are a match to TRBD1. Germline-derived CDR1 and CDR2 are MNHNY and SVGAGI (reference sequence). The CDR3 totals 14 residues. V was pared by 5 bases and J by 9 bases, with 11 bases of the junction left unmatched. The CDR3 DNA reads as TGTGCCAGCAGTCCTGGACAGGGAGGGTCGCGCTACACCTTC. It translates to CASSPGQGGSRYTF.

This clone was counted only a few times. At the DNA level, this CDR3 is encoded by other sequences in the same sample as well. The rearrangement links TRBV3-1 (or the pseudogene TRBV3-2) to TRBJ1-2, with TRBD1 matching over 8 bases. V dropped 1 base and J dropped 4; count of bases not matched to a gene: 2. The germline CDR1 and CDR2 sequences are LGHDT and YNNKEL (reference sequence). This CDR3 comprises 14 residues. This CDR3 is CASSQGQGSYGYTF. In DNA form, the CDR3 reads TGTGCCAGCAGCCAAGGACAGGGGAGCTATGGCTACACCTTC.

The V gene is TRBV10-2, the J gene TRBJ2-5, with 8 bases that match TRBD2. The CDR3 consists of 15 residues. V shed 7 bases, J shed 2 bases, and the junction held 9 bases outside the gene matches. The V gene's germline CDR1 is WSHSY and CDR2 SAAADI. DNA of the CDR3: TGCGCCAGCACCCCAAGCGGGAGATGGCAAGAGACCCAGTACTTC. Encoded protein: CASTPSGRWQETQYF.

This clone turned up a few times. V and J are TRBV5-1 and TRBJ1-2; the match to TRBD1 covers 7 bases. Germline trimming cut 0 bases from V and 6 bases from J; bases unmatched to any gene: 2. The CDR3 has 13 residues. Germline values: CDR1 SGHRS, CDR2 YFSETQ. The CDR3 spells CASSLGQGDGYTF. CDR3 sequence (DNA): TGCGCCAGCAGCTTGGGTCAGGGGGATGGCTACACCTTC.

The chain recombines TRBV20-1 with TRBJ2-5; 10 bases align to TRBD2. Germline assignment: CDR1 DFQATT and CDR2 SNEGSKA (reference sequence). Unmatched junction bases numbered 2, after V lost 3 bases and J lost 1 base. The CDR3 is made up of 14 amino acids. In DNA, the CDR3 is TGCAGTGCTAGTAGCGGGGGGACCCAAGAGACCCAGTACTTC. Protein: CSASSGGTQETQYF.

CDR3 sequence (DNA): TGTGCCAGCAGCAAAGGCGGGACTAGCGGGACAGGGCAGTTCTTC. This gives the protein CASSKGGTSGTGQFF. The chain carries TRBV7-2 and TRBJ2-1, with TRBD2 matching 13 bases. CDR3 size: 15 residues. Germline values: CDR1 SGHTA, CDR2 FQGNSA. The V gene end was trimmed by 5 bases and the J gene end by 12 bases; junction bases not matched to a gene: 10.

The chain couples TRBV7-9 to TRBJ2-5; TRBD1 agrees at 8 bases. CDR1 SEHNR and CDR2 FQNEAQ come from the germline V gene (reference sequence). This CDR3 comprises 15 residues. Germline trimming cut 5 bases from V and 2 bases from J; bases unmatched to any gene: 7. The CDR3 DNA is TGTGCCAGCAGCCGGAGAGGACAGGGTCAAGAGACCCAGTACTTC. Translating it yields CASSRRGQGQETQYF.

The V call is TRBV4-1, the J call TRBJ2-2; D is unclear. Between the trimmed V and J ends, which lost 1 base and 4 bases, there was a span of 4 bases. The CDR3 totals 13 residues. Germline V gives CDR1 MGHRA, CDR2 YSYEKL. The CDR3 spells CASSQVFTGELFF. Written as DNA, the CDR3 is TGCGCCAGCAGCCAAGTATTCACCGGGGAGCTGTTTTTT.

The rearrangement uses TRBV7-2 and TRBJ2-3; D might be TRBD2 (6 bases). The CDR3 covers 15 residues. V dropped 5 bases and J dropped 1 base, with 13 bases sitting between them. Looked up from germline, CDR1 is SGHTA and CDR2 is FQGNSA. The CDR3 region is CASSLKRVGTDTQYF. The CDR3, as DNA: TGTGCCAGCAGCCTAAAGCGGGTTGGCACAGATACGCAGTATTTT.

The rearrangement joins TRBV5-1 to TRBJ1-1, with 7 bases fitting TRBD1. Germline CDR1 reads SGHRS; CDR2 reads YFSETQ. The CDR3 covers 15 residues. The J segment lost 2 bases and the V segment lost 3 bases, leaving 7 bases of the junction unmatched. The CDR3 reads CASSSAGTDNTEAFF. CDR3 nucleotides: TGCGCCAGCAGCTCAGCCGGGACAGACAACACTGAAGCTTTCTTT.

The CDR3 sequence is CASSKGGASTEAFF. CDR3 sequence (DNA): TGTGCCAGTAGTAAAGGGGGCGCGAGCACTGAAGCTTTCTTT. V usage is TRBV19 and J usage is TRBJ1-1, with 7 bases aligning to TRBD1. Germline CDR1 reads LNHDA; CDR2 reads SQIVND (reference sequence). The V segment lost 4 bases and the J segment 4 bases; nucleotides outside the gene matches: 6. This CDR3 has 14 residues.

The chain carries TRBV5-1 and TRBJ1-2, with a weak D call TRBD1 (6 bases). V was clipped by 4 bases and J by 1 base, with 14 bases between them. Germline CDR1 and CDR2: SGHRS and YFSETQ. The CDR3 runs to 15 residues. In nucleotides, the CDR3 is TGCGCCAGCAGCCTGGAGGGGGGGATTAACTATGGCTACACCTTC. This translates into CASSLEGGINYGYTF.

J is TRBJ2-7 and V is TRBV11-2; D is undetermined. Germline assignment: CDR1 SGHAT and CDR2 FQNNGV. This CDR3 is 12 amino acids long. CDR3 nucleotide sequence: TGTGTCACCCACTATCCCATCTACGAGCAGTACTTC. Translating it yields CVTHYPIYEQYF.

This clone was counted between two and nine times. This chain connects TRBV5-6 to TRBJ1-5; perhaps TRBD1 as D (6 bases). The V gene lost 3 bases and the J gene lost 0 bases, with 13 bases spanning the gap. There are 16 residues in the CDR3. Germline V gene lookup returns CDR1 SGHDT and CDR2 YYEEEE. The CDR3 nucleotides are TGTGCCAGCAGCTCCAGGACAGTTAATAGCAATCAGCCCCAGCATTTT. It encodes CASSSRTVNSNQPQHF. Together with reference TRBV5-6 and TRBJ1-5, the CDR3 gives the full variable domain: DAGVTQSPTHLIKTRGQQVTLRCSPKSGHDTVSWYQQALGQGPQFIFQYYEEEERQRGNFPDRFSGHQFPNYSSELNVNALLLGDSALYLCASSSRTVNSNQPQHFGDGTRLSIL.

The V gene is TRBV6-5, the J gene TRBJ2-7; 9 bases match TRBD1. Unmatched junction bases numbered 11, after V lost 6 bases and J lost 5 bases. Germline V gene data show CDR1 as MNHEY and CDR2 as SVGAGI. This CDR3 region has 15 residues. CDR3 in amino acids: CASSTWTGTGNEQYF. Here the CDR3 DNA reads TGTGCCAGCAGCACTTGGACAGGGACAGGGAACGAGCAGTACTTC.

The table lists this clone with a count of one. This chain uses TRBV11-2 with TRBJ2-3, with D perhaps TRBD2 (6 bases). Germline CDR1 SGHAT, CDR2 FQNNGV. The CDR3 spans 16 residues. Trimming removed 1 base at V and 2 bases at J, with 13 bases between. The CDR3 sequence: CASSLVGGVYTDTQYF. Written as DNA, the CDR3 is TGTGCCAGCAGCTTAGTTGGCGGGGTCTACACAGATACGCAGTATTTT. Looking up the rest from reference TRBV11-2 and TRBJ2-3 gives the full variable domain: EAGVAQSPRYKIIEKRQSVAFWCNPISGHATLYWYQQILGQGPKLLIQFQNNGVVDDSQLPKDRFSAERLKGVDSTLKIQPAKLEDSAVYLCASSLVGGVYTDTQYFGPGTRLTVL.

V gene TRBV11-2 combines with J gene TRBJ2-3; no definite D call. CDR1 and CDR2 (germline): SGHAT, FQNNGV. This CDR3 has 12 residues. With 0 bases removed from V and 7 bases from J, the gap between germline ends came to 5 bases. CDR3 sequence reads: CASSLDQYTQYF. In DNA form, the CDR3 reads TGTGCCAGCAGCTTAGATCAGTATACGCAGTATTTT. The whole variable domain, filled in from reference TRBV11-2 and TRBJ2-3, reads EAGVAQSPRYKIIEKRQSVAFWCNPISGHATLYWYQQILGQGPKLLIQFQNNGVVDDSQLPKDRFSAERLKGVDSTLKIQPAKLEDSAVYLCASSLDQYTQYFGPGTRLTVL.

The chain combines TRBV27 with TRBJ1-2, with TRBD1 matching 9 bases. The CDR3 has 15 residues. Unmatched junction bases numbered 15, after V lost 5 bases and J lost 11 bases. CDR1 and CDR2 (germline): MNHEY, SMNVEV (reference sequence). For the CDR3, the DNA is TGTGCCAGCAGTACGGCGGGACAGGGCTACCAAGGGTACACCTTC. This translates into CASSTAGQGYQGYTF.

This clone was seen more than once but under ten times. The V call is TRBV19, the J call TRBJ2-3; D gene unclear. Germline CDR1 LNHDA, CDR2 SQIVND (reference sequence). The CDR3 is 13 residues long. V lost 3 bases to trimming and J lost 0 bases, with 4 bases between them. This chain's CDR3 is CASSMLSTDTQYF. The DNA for the CDR3 is TGTGCCAGTAGTATGCTAAGCACAGATACGCAGTATTTT.

This chain's CDR3 is CASTTGTQAFF. CDR3 bases: TGTGCCAGCACCACCGGGACACAAGCTTTCTTT. This chain uses TRBV12-3 or TRBV12-4 with TRBJ1-1; D is perhaps TRBD1 (6 bases). CDR3 length equals 11 residues. V was pared by 7 bases and J by 9 bases, with 12 bases between.